This T cell receptor (beta chain) was identified in a study of OX40 agonist ivuxolimab in advanced cancers. Repertoires were generated with immunoSEQ multiplex PCR, while TCRdb's copy carries only in-frame clones and drops some. The sample records tens of thousands of clones, 94% being singletons. The CDR3 extends over 13 amino acids. Germline V gives CDR1 GTSNPN, CDR2 SVGIG (reference sequence). Trimming stripped 5 bases from V and 1 base from J, with 9 bases between. To note about this clone: Other DNA sequences from this sample encode an identical CDR3 as well.

This receptor was identified in an adult with an advanced solid tumor such as melanoma, head and neck, liver or kidney cancer. The V gene is TRBV30, the J gene TRBJ1-5; possible D gene TRBD1, 5 bases. The sequencing used CD4+ or CD8+ T cells sorted from blood, collected in a trial of the OX40 agonist ivuxolimab. This CDR3 is CAWSGGSNQPQHF. CDR3 nucleotide sequence: TGTGCCTGGTCCGGGGGAAGCAATCAGCCCCAGCATTTT.